This entry describes one T cell receptor (beta chain). Its antigen is currently unknown. This sample was taken from a study of blood T cells in healthy people across ages. Through a sample-barcoded 5' primer and a J-beta primer mix, a second PCR was run for 7 to 11 cycles. TCRdb reanalysed the 5' RACE reads using MiXCR and keeps one entry per CDR3 protein. Counted here are 600,000 to 800,000 distinct CDR3 sequences, around 21% occurring once; the ten biggest clones make up 3.5% to 4%. Study-level findings and limits: More naive CD4+ cells and higher diversity were found in long-lived than in aged donors.

The V end was cut by 6 bases, the J end by 0 bases, with 5 bases between. Germline V gives CDR1 SGHTA, CDR2 FQGNSA. The CDR3 runs 12 residues. V is TRBV7-2 and J is TRBJ2-5, with D uncertain. The sequence was collected from a man aged 65-85 years in good health. The sample comprised blood. The CDR3 nucleotides read TGTGCCAGCAGACGGGACCAAGAGACCCAGTACTTC. It is translated as CASRRDQETQYF. Full variable domain (rest looked up from reference TRBV7-2 and TRBJ2-5): GAGVSQSPSNKVTEKGKDVELRCDPISGHTALYWYRQSLGQGLEFLIYFQGNSAPDKSGLPSDRFSAERTGGSVSTLTIQRTQQEDSAVYLCASRRDQETQYFGPGTRLLVL.